A single sample is the source of the 6 T cell receptor beta chains below, sequenced in a study of regulatory T cells in long-lasting Graves disease. This sample's time point: newly diagnosed GD, antithyroid drugs for less than 3 months. Construction of the TCR library relied on RNA isolated from PBMCs. Building the TCR beta libraries relied on iRepertoire HTBI primers, and CDR3 regions underwent Arm-PCR. Via MiXCR, TCRdb re-called the multiplex PCR reads, giving one row per CDR3 protein. Of under 300,000 distinct CDR3 sequences listed, around 20% are singletons. The sample consisted of peripheral blood mononuclear cells (PBMCs), taken at new diagnosis, from a patient treated with antithyroid drugs. The origin of the receptors is a female donor with Graves disease.

Only a few counts were recorded for this clonotype. The J gene is TRBJ1-1, the V gene TRBV9, with D unclear. V was clipped by 2 bases and J by 7 bases, with 18 bases between them. The CDR3 runs to 15 residues. Germline V gene lookup returns CDR1 SGDLS and CDR2 YYNGEE. CDR3 sequence (DNA): TGTGCCAGCAGCGTGGCAGCTACTACCCAATTTGAAGCTTTCTTT. This codes for CASSVAATTQFEAFF.

At least ten counts were recorded for this clonotype. The chain employs TRBV7-9 and TRBJ1-1; D unclear. V lost 3 bases to trimming and J lost 6 bases, with 14 bases between them. Germline V lookup: CDR1 SEHNR, CDR2 FQNEAQ (reference sequence). There are 14 residues in the CDR3. CDR3: CASSFPRDRAEAFF. CDR3 coding DNA: TGTGCCAGCAGCTTCCCTAGGGATCGGGCTGAAGCTTTCTTT.

This clonotype came up a few times. The rearrangement uses TRBV11-3 and TRBJ2-7; D ambiguous. The CDR3 contains 16 residues. V lost 0 bases and J lost 3, with 15 bases in between. The germline gives CDR1 SGHNT, CDR2 YENEEA. CDR3: CASSLDLPRNGYEQYF. CDR3 bases: TGTGCCAGCAGCTTAGATCTGCCCAGGAATGGCTACGAGCAGTACTTC.

This clonotype was counted at least ten times. This chain joins TRBV11-3 and TRBJ2-1; D gene uncertain. Germline CDR1 and CDR2: SGHNT and YENEEA. V was cut by 11 bases and J by 5 bases, with 10 bases left in between. The CDR3 is 11 residues long. The chain's CDR3 is CAAGRDNEQFF. The DNA of the CDR3 is TGTGCCGCTGGCCGGGACAATGAGCAGTTCTTC.

The table lists this clonotype with many counts. The V and J genes are TRBV11-2 and TRBJ2-7, with D tentatively TRBD1 or TRBD2 (6 bases each). Looked up from germline, CDR1 is SGHAT and CDR2 is FQNNGV. The CDR3 sequence is 18 residues long. V gave up 5 bases and J gave up 2 bases, with 25 bases separating them. CDR3 residues: CASSPISRGRGKAYEQYF. CDR3 nucleotide sequence: TGTGCCAGCAGCCCCATAAGCCGGGGGCGGGGAAAAGCCTACGAGCAGTACTTC.

This clonotype came up many times. This CDR3 reads CASSSQGQLPYSGNTIYF. The DNA for the CDR3 is TGCGCCAGCAGCTCCCAGGGACAGCTCCCGTATTCTGGAAACACCATATATTTT. The chain has TRBV4-1 and TRBJ1-3, with TRBD1 identical over 7 bases. Losses at the gene ends were 5 bases for V and 1 base for J; bases not matched to a gene: 14. The CDR3 runs 18 residues. In germline, CDR1 is MGHRA, CDR2 YSYEKL.